The 17 T cell receptor beta chains listed next were all sequenced from one sample in a study of T cell responses to AZD1222 COVID-19 vaccine. Clones were sequenced by immunoSEQ multiplex PCR, and TCRdb holds only the in-frame ones, with some missing. The sample consists of roughly 120,000 clones, 75% to 90% of them appearing once. The sequenced sample was peripheral blood, obtained 28 days after the second AZD1222 dose. All receptors come from an adult who received the AZD1222 COVID-19 vaccine.

The J gene is TRBJ1-1, the V gene TRBV7-2; D uncertain. From germline, CDR1 is SGHTA and CDR2 FQGNSA. Trimming removed 2 bases at V and 5 bases at J, with 12 bases between. This CDR3 has 14 amino acids. This CDR3 reads CASSLRVTGTEAFF. In DNA form, the CDR3 reads TGTGCCAGCAGCTTACGCGTGACGGGGACTGAAGCTTTCTTT.

This chain joins TRBV5-1 and TRBJ2-2; D tentatively fits TRBD1 or TRBD2 (5 bases each). Germline V lookup: CDR1 SGHRS, CDR2 YFSETQ. Trimming removed 6 bases from V and 5 bases from J, with 14 bases in between. The length of the CDR3 is 14 residues. This CDR3 is CASTGTAGTGELFF. The CDR3 DNA follows: TGCGCCAGCACCGGGACCGCCGGTACCGGGGAGCTGTTTTTT.

This chain joins TRBV7-8 and TRBJ2-4, with D perhaps TRBD1 or TRBD2 (7 bases each). The CDR3 runs 20 residues. Germline V gene lookup returns CDR1 SGHVS and CDR2 FQNEAQ. The V and J ends lost 4 bases and 3 bases respectively, with 28 bases between them. CDR3 residues: CASSYMGIGGQPGGKNIQYF. The CDR3 coding sequence is TGTGCCAGCAGCTATATGGGGATTGGGGGACAGCCGGGAGGCAAAAACATTCAGTACTTC.

The chain carries TRBV11-3 and TRBJ2-7; weak D call: TRBD2 (5 bases). V was cut by 3 bases and J by 0 bases, with 18 bases left in between. The CDR3 consists of 17 residues. CDR1 is SGHNT, CDR2 YENEEA, per germline. The CDR3 loop is CASSLSGGGFSSYEQYF. The CDR3 region has the DNA TGTGCCAGCAGCTTGAGCGGCGGCGGGTTCAGCTCCTACGAGCAGTACTTC.

The rearrangement links TRBV6-6 to TRBJ1-2; D is ambiguous. From germline, CDR1 is MNHNY and CDR2 SVGAGI (reference sequence). The CDR3 covers 13 residues. V lost 6 bases and J 4 bases, leaving 12 bases between the germline ends. CDR3 bases: TGTGCCAGCAGCGTCGAATCTCGCTATGGCTACACCTTC. Translated, it gives CASSVESRYGYTF.

The chain couples TRBV5-8 to TRBJ1-4, with no clear D. Trimming cost V 1 base and J 8 bases, with 9 bases left between them. CDR3 length: 13 residues. Germline CDR1 reads SGHTS; CDR2 reads YDEGEE. CDR3 nucleotide sequence: TGTGCCAGCAGCTTGACTCTTGGGGAAAAACTGTTTTTT. It yields the protein CASSLTLGEKLFF.

The chain uses TRBV7-2 and TRBJ1-6, with TRBD1 matching over 8 bases. This CDR3 contains 15 residues. V lost 2 bases, J lost 6 bases, and 3 bases stayed unmatched. Looked up from germline, CDR1 is SGHTA and CDR2 is FQGNSA. CDR3 nucleotide sequence: TGTGCCAGCAGCTTATGGGGACAGGCTAATTCACCCCTCCACTTT. Translating gives CASSLWGQANSPLHF.

This chain joins TRBV11-3 and TRBJ1-1; TRBD1 might be the D (6 bases). The CDR3 sequence is 14 residues long. The V end was cut by 6 bases, the J end by 3 bases, with 14 bases between. Germline CDR1 is SGHNT and CDR2 is YENEEA. CDR3 sequence reads: CASSHRESYTEAFF. CDR3 in DNA: TGTGCCAGCAGTCACAGGGAATCGTACACTGAAGCTTTCTTT.

The chain recombines TRBV13 with TRBJ2-7; D gene uncertain. V shed 5 bases and J shed 7 bases, with 9 bases lying between them. Germline V gene lookup returns CDR1 PRHDT and CDR2 FYEKMQ (reference sequence). The CDR3 has 11 residues. The CDR3 spells CASSLQKEQYF. The CDR3 DNA follows: TGTGCCAGCAGCCTTCAAAAGGAGCAGTACTTC.

The DNA for the CDR3 is TGTGCCACCAGCAGAGAAGGGGGTAACTATGGCTACACCTTC. Its protein product is CATSREGGNYGYTF. The chain employs TRBV15 and TRBJ1-2; D perhaps matches TRBD1 (6 bases). Germline values: CDR1 LNHNV, CDR2 YYDKDF (reference sequence). The CDR3 extends over 14 amino acids. Trimming stripped 0 bases from V and 1 base from J, with 6 bases between.

The rearrangement joins TRBV28 to TRBJ2-2; perhaps TRBD2 as D (5 bases). Between the trimmed V and J ends, which lost 5 bases and 6 bases, there was a span of 13 bases. In germline, CDR1 is MDHEN, CDR2 SYDVKM. The CDR3 is 14 amino acids. CDR3 sequence reads: CASSLGLEPGELFF. CDR3 DNA sequence: TGTGCCAGCAGTCTCGGACTGGAACCCGGGGAGCTGTTTTTT.

The chain links TRBV5-4 to TRBJ2-6, with D perhaps matching TRBD2 (6 bases). Trimming left V 3 bases short and J 0 bases short, with 13 bases between. The CDR3 spans 17 residues. Germline V gene lookup returns CDR1 SGHNT and CDR2 YYREEE (reference sequence). The chain's CDR3 is CASSWPGVSSGANVLTF. The CDR3 DNA follows: TGTGCCAGCAGCTGGCCGGGGGTTTCCTCTGGGGCCAACGTCCTGACTTTC.

This clone was counted a few times. The rearrangement links TRBV11-2 to TRBJ1-4, with 9 bases aligning to TRBD1. The CDR3 covers 16 residues. J lost 3 bases, V lost 6 bases, and 8 bases had no gene match. Per the germline V gene, CDR1 is SGHAT and CDR2 is FQNNGV. The DNA for the CDR3 is TGTGCCAGCAGACGAAACAACAGGGGGCCTAATGAAAAACTGTTTTTT. This encodes CASRRNNRGPNEKLFF.

The genes are TRBV19 and TRBJ2-2, with 9 positions matching TRBD1. V lost 6 bases, J lost 7 bases, and 6 bases stayed unmatched. The CDR3 has 14 amino acids. CDR1 is LNHDA, CDR2 SQIVND, per germline (reference sequence). The CDR3 coding sequence is TGTGCCAGTAGGGGACAGGGTGATGGCGGGGAGCTGTTTTTT. Protein sequence: CASRGQGDGGELFF.

This rearrangement joins TRBV18 to TRBJ2-5, with D maybe TRBD1 (6 bases). Germline-derived CDR1 and CDR2 are KGHSH and LQKENI. Trimming removed 4 bases at V and 0 bases at J, with 15 bases between. This CDR3 region has 16 residues. The CDR3 coding sequence is TGTGCCAGCTCACTAACCACAGGGTCGTACCAAGAGACCCAGTACTTC. It translates to CASSLTTGSYQETQYF.

V gene TRBV4-3 combines with J gene TRBJ2-1, with D hard to call. The CDR3 length is 17 residues. Between the trimmed V and J ends, which lost 0 bases and 0 bases, there was a span of 12 bases. Germline V gene sequence: CDR1 LGHNA, CDR2 YSLEER. The CDR3 is CASSQDWASSSYNEQFF. The CDR3 region has the DNA TGCGCCAGCAGCCAAGATTGGGCGTCTAGCTCCTACAATGAGCAGTTCTTC.

This clone was seen just once. This chain connects TRBV18 to TRBJ2-5, with D hard to call. The ends were cut back, 3 bases at V and 2 bases at J, with 10 bases in the middle. Germline-derived CDR1 and CDR2 are KGHSH and LQKENI. The CDR3 contains 14 residues. CDR3 protein: CASSPTRGQETQYF. The CDR3 DNA sequence: TGTGCCAGCTCACCCACCAGAGGTCAAGAGACCCAGTACTTC. Combining the CDR3 with reference TRBV18 and TRBJ2-5 gives the whole variable domain NAGVMQNPRHLVRRRGQEARLRCSPMKGHSHVYWYRQLPEEGLKFMVYLQKENIIDESGMPKERFSAEFPKEGPSILRIQQVVRGDSAAYFCASSPTRGQETQYFGPGTRLLVL.